Sequencing of this T cell receptor beta chain was carried out in a study of lymphopenia after photon versus proton radiotherapy. Study-wide points: Post-nadir TCR diversity decline inversely tracked overall survival among those who died. Proton therapy kept repertoires fairly stable, unlike photons, which gained effector/memory cells. Survival link was tested only in deceased patients; proton benefit remains a possibility. Post-nadir diversity loss with photons came from oligoclonal expansion, particularly CD8+ Temra cells.

CDR1 is MNHEY and CDR2 is SMNVEV in the germline V gene (reference sequence). V gave up 2 bases and J gave up 3 bases; unmatched junction bases: 6. The CDR3 runs 15 residues. Clones were sequenced by immunoSEQ multiplex PCR, and TCRdb holds only the in-frame ones, with some missing. The table has roughly 53,000 clones, 83% seen once. About this clone itself: Its matching antigen is unknown.

The source material was peripheral blood, sampled from a patient treated with photon-based radiotherapy. This chain connects TRBV27 to TRBJ2-7, with TRBD2 identical over 8 bases. The source is a man aged 50 to 60 with gastric cancer. Here the CDR3 DNA reads TGTGCCAGCAGTTTAGGGGGTAGCGGGAACTACGAGCAGTACTTC. It encodes CASSLGGSGNYEQYF.